The 2 T cell receptor beta chains below all came from one sample that was sequenced in a study of T cell responses to AZD1222 COVID-19 vaccine. Here immunoSEQ multiplex PCR was the method, and the copy in TCRdb shows in-frame clones only, minus some. The sample lists about 130,000 clones, 91% occurring once. This specimen consisted of peripheral blood, obtained on day 0 of AZD1222 vaccination. These receptors were collected from an adult in good health.

CDR3 sequence: CASSSRLAGMNEQFF. CDR3 DNA: TGTGCCAGCAGCTCCCGGCTAGCGGGAATGAATGAGCAGTTCTTC. The chain is built from TRBV7-9 and TRBJ2-1, with TRBD2 identical over 9 bases. This CDR3 has 15 residues. Trimming took 4 bases from V and 7 from J; bases not matched to a gene: 8. The V gene's germline CDR1 is SEHNR and CDR2 FQNEAQ (reference sequence).

CDR3: CASSQGSTGSYPYNEQFF. The CDR3 DNA is TGTGCCAGCAGCCAAGGGTCCACAGGATCTTACCCCTACAATGAGCAGTTCTTC. The J gene is TRBJ2-1, the V gene TRBV4-2, with D possibly being TRBD1 (5 bases). Trimming took 1 base from V and 2 from J, leaving 18 bases between them. The CDR3 has 18 amino acids. Germline V CDR1 and CDR2: LGHNA, YNFKEQ.